This TCR beta chain was recovered during a study of a mutant IDH1 vaccine in newly diagnosed glioma. Study-wide results and limits: There seemed to be no relation between pseudoprogression and changes in top peripheral T cell clonotypes. Approximately 93% of patients showed vaccine-induced immune responses across multiple MHC alleles.

Documented time point: week 11, during vaccination. Vaccinated patients received 300 ug of mutant IDH1 20-mer peptide per dose, with topical imiquimod. Profiled with immunoSEQ multiplex PCR; TCRdb holds only in-frame clones, not every one. The data hold roughly 70,000 clones, with approximately 88% observed a single time. Germline loops: CDR1 SGHRS, CDR2 YFSETQ. J gave up 4 bases and V 5 bases, and 13 bases lay outside the gene matches. The CDR3 is made up of 16 amino acids. As for this clone: Its matching antigen is unknown.

The source of this sequence is a woman aged 50 to 60 with glioma. The genes are TRBV5-1 and TRBJ2-7; TRBD1 matches 9 bases. Sequenced here: PBMCs, sampled from a glioma patient whose treatment included an IDH1 peptide vaccine. The CDR3 loop reads CASSNHPGQGPYEQYF. In DNA form, the CDR3 reads TGCGCCAGCAGTAACCACCCGGGACAGGGACCTTACGAGCAGTACTTC. Filled out from reference TRBV5-1 and TRBJ2-7, the complete variable domain reads KAGVTQTPRYLIKTRGQQVTLSCSPISGHRSVSWYQQTPGQGLQFLFEYFSETQRNKGNFPGRFSGRQFSNSRSEMNVSTLELGDSALYLCASSNHPGQGPYEQYFGPGTRLTVT.